This is a list of T cell receptor beta chains from one sample in a study of cytomegalovirus exposure and HLA in healthy donors. Sequencing was performed with immunoSEQ multiplex PCR; in TCRdb, only in-frame clones are kept and a portion is missing. The sample yields around 90,000 clones, 65% seen once. The sample taken for sequencing was PBMCs. All receptors derive from a boy between 10 and 17 years old in good health and CMV-seropositive. Each CDR3 is given with its conserved first and last residue. The order of the fields is V gene, clone size, J gene, D gene, CDR3 protein, CDR3 DNA. D genes are given only for firm matches. Not every row has a clone size; where given, it reads once, few, many or a size class.

TRBV30	.	TRBJ2-1	TRBD2	CAWSVLGTSGAYEQFF	TGTGCCTGGAGTGTACTTGGGACTAGCGGGGCCTATGAGCAGTTCTTC
TRBV10-3	.	TRBJ2-5	TRBD1	CAISPGQGKRTQYF	TGTGCCATCAGCCCGGGACAGGGGAAGAGAACCCAGTACTTC
TRBV19	.	TRBJ2-7	TRBD1	CASRVQGATVHEQYF	TGTGCCAGTAGGGTTCAGGGGGCGACGGTCCACGAGCAGTACTTC
TRBV27	.	TRBJ2-6	.	CASSSGSGANVLTF	TGTGCCAGCAGTTCCGGGTCTGGGGCCAACGTCCTGACTTTC
TRBV19	.	TRBJ1-1	.	CASSAGARTEAFF	TGTGCCAGTAGTGCGGGGGCGCGGACTGAAGCTTTCTTT
TRBV5-6	.	TRBJ2-7	TRBD2	CASSLAGAGGAEQYF	TGTGCCAGCAGCTTGGCGGGGGCGGGAGGAGCCGAGCAGTACTTC
TRBV7-8	.	TRBJ1-4	TRBD1	CASSPRTGSANEKLFF	TGTGCCAGCAGCCCTCGGACAGGTTCGGCTAATGAAAAACTGTTTTTT
TRBV6-1	few	TRBJ1-5	TRBD1	CASMTGPHQPQHF	TGTGCCAGCATGACAGGGCCACACCAGCCCCAGCATTTT
TRBV10-1	few	TRBJ2-7	.	CASSESREPFGQYF	TGCGCCAGCAGTGAGTCGAGGGAGCCGTTTGGGCAGTACTTC
TRBV30	.	TRBJ1-6	.	CAWSTGRGSPLHF	TGTGCCTGGAGCACAGGGAGGGGATCACCCCTCCACTTT
TRBV5-6	.	TRBJ1-6	TRBD1	CASSLVTGGSPLHF	TGTGCCAGCAGCTTGGTGACAGGGGGTTCACCCCTCCACTTT
TRBV7-9	.	TRBJ1-6	TRBD1	CASSFQDRANSPLHF	TGTGCCAGCAGCTTCCAGGACAGGGCTAATTCACCCCTCCACTTT
TRBV7-9	few	TRBJ1-2	TRBD1	CASSVLGQGTGYTF	TGTGCCAGCAGCGTTTTAGGACAGGGAACAGGCTACACCTTC
TRBV28	.	TRBJ1-5	TRBD1	CASSLYRGDNQPQHF	TGTGCCAGCAGTTTATACAGGGGAGACAATCAGCCCCAGCATTTT
TRBV5-1	.	TRBJ2-2	.	CASSSAGPGELFF	TGCGCCAGCAGCTCCGCGGGGCCCGGGGAGCTGTTTTTT
TRBV19	.	TRBJ1-1	.	CASSIKRENPEAFF	TGTGCCAGTAGTATTAAAAGGGAGAACCCTGAAGCTTTCTTT
TRBV20-1	.	TRBJ1-2	.	CSARDRGGYTF	TGCAGTGCTAGAGACAGGGGCGGCTACACCTTC
TRBV30	.	TRBJ1-2	TRBD1	CAWKGTGKDYGYPF	TGTGCCTGGAAGGGGACAGGGAAAGACTATGGCTACCCCTTC
TRBV2	.	TRBJ1-4	TRBD1	CASRGDRGKEKLFF	TGTGCCAGCAGAGGGGACAGGGGAAAAGAAAAACTGTTTTTT
TRBV19	.	TRBJ2-4	.	CASSPRQSKNIQYF	TGTGCCAGTAGTCCCCGACAGAGCAAAAACATTCAGTACTTC
TRBV15	.	TRBJ2-7	TRBD2	CATSRERETYEQYF	TGTGCCACCAGCAGAGAGCGGGAGACCTACGAGCAGTACTTC
TRBV28	.	TRBJ2-5	.	CASSLTAGVGTQYF	TGTGCCAGCAGTTTGACCGCCGGGGTTGGGACCCAGTACTTC
TRBV9	.	TRBJ2-3	TRBD2	CASSVTPSGGTSGALDTDTQYF	TGTGCCAGCAGCGTTACCCCCAGCGGGGGGACTAGCGGGGCACTTGACACAGATACGCAGTATTTT
TRBV7-2	.	TRBJ2-1	TRBD2	CASSLEGAGGYNEQFF	TGTGCCAGCAGCTTAGAAGGAGCGGGAGGCTACAATGAGCAGTTCTTC
TRBV6-1	.	TRBJ1-1	TRBD1	CASSENRGTEAFF	TGTGCCAGCAGTGAAAACAGGGGGACTGAAGCTTTCTTT
TRBV9	.	TRBJ2-7	.	CASSASSGLAYEQYF	TGTGCCAGCAGCGCTAGTAGCGGCCTAGCCTACGAGCAGTACTTC
TRBV6-5	.	TRBJ1-4	.	CASSATGRSEKLFF	TGTGCCAGCAGTGCAACAGGAAGGAGCGAAAAACTGTTTTTT
TRBV9	.	TRBJ2-5	.	CASSVRGAETQYF	TGTGCCAGCAGTGTACGGGGGGCTGAGACCCAGTACTTC
TRBV5-1	few	TRBJ2-1	.	CASSLLARASNEQFF	TGCGCCAGCAGCTTGCTAGCGCGGGCGAGCAATGAGCAGTTCTTC
TRBV5-1	.	TRBJ1-1	.	CASSLRDSNTEAFF	TGCGCCAGCAGCTTGCGGGACTCGAACACTGAAGCTTTCTTT
TRBV18	.	TRBJ2-1	TRBD1	CASSSDRTNEQFF	TGTGCCAGCTCCTCGGACAGGACCAATGAGCAGTTCTTC
TRBV6-5	.	TRBJ2-1	.	CASSRDRNNEQFF	TGTGCCAGCAGCCGCGACAGGAACAATGAGCAGTTCTTC
TRBV20-1	.	TRBJ2-5	TRBD2	CSAGGETQYF	TGCAGTGCGGGGGGGGAGACCCAGTACTTC
TRBV27	.	TRBJ2-3	TRBD1	CASSLVRGPSDTQYF	TGTGCCAGCAGTTTAGTCAGGGGGCCTTCAGATACGCAGTATTTT
TRBV20-1	.	TRBJ1-5	.	CSARGGQPQHF	TGCAGTGCTAGAGGAGGCCAGCCCCAGCATTTT
TRBV6-5	few	TRBJ1-1	TRBD1	CASRTTGGRTEAFF	TGTGCCAGCAGAACCACAGGGGGGAGAACTGAAGCTTTCTTT
TRBV2	.	TRBJ2-7	TRBD2	CATRGLAYEQYF	TGTGCCACCAGAGGACTAGCCTACGAGCAGTACTTC
TRBV30	.	TRBJ2-4	TRBD2	CAWSKGRDIQYF	TGTGCCTGGAGTAAGGGGAGGGACATTCAGTACTTC
TRBV7-7	few	TRBJ2-3	.	CASSLNVGGTDTQYF	TGTGCTAGCAGCTTAAATGTCGGGGGCACAGATACGCAGTATTTT
TRBV15	.	TRBJ1-1	.	CATSREQGHEAFF	TGTGCCACCAGCAGGGAACAGGGCCATGAAGCTTTCTTT
TRBV7-9	.	TRBJ1-4	TRBD1	CASSSRDRTNEKLFF	TGTGCCAGCAGCTCCCGGGACAGGACTAATGAAAAACTGTTTTTT
TRBV15	.	TRBJ1-5	TRBD1	CATKRGQGGNQPQHF	TGTGCCACCAAACGGGGACAGGGAGGGAATCAGCCCCAGCATTTT
TRBV9	.	TRBJ2-1	TRBD1	CASSVGAGGSHNEQFF	TGTGCCAGCAGCGTAGGGGCAGGGGGCTCCCACAATGAGCAGTTCTTC